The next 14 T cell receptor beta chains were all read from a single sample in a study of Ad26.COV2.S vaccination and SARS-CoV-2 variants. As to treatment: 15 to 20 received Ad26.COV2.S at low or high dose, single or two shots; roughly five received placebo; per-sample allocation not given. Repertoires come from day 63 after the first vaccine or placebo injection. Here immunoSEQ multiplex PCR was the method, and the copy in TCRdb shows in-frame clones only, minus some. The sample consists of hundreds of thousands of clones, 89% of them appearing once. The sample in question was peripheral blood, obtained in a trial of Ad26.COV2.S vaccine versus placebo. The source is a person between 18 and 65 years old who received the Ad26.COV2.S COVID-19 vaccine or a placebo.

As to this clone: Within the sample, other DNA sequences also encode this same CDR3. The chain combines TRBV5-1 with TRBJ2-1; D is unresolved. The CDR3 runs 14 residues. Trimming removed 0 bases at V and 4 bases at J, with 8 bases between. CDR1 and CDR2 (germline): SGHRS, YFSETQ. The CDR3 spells CASSLGLSYNEQFF. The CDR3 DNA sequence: TGCGCCAGCAGCTTGGGGTTATCTTACAATGAGCAGTTCTTC.

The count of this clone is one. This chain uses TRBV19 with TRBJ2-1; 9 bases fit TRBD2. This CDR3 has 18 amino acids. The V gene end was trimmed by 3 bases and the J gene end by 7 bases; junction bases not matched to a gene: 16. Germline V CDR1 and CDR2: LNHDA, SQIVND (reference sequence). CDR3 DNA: TGTGCCAGTAGTATCTCAAGGCTAGCGGGGTGGGGGGAAAATGAGCAGTTCTTC. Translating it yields CASSISRLAGWGENEQFF.

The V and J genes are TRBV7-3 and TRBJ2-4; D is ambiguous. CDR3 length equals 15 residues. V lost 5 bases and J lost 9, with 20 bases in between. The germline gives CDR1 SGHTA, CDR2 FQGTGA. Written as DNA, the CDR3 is TGTGCCAGCAGCACAATAGGCGGTCCAGCTTCCATTCAGTACTTC. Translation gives CASSTIGGPASIQYF.

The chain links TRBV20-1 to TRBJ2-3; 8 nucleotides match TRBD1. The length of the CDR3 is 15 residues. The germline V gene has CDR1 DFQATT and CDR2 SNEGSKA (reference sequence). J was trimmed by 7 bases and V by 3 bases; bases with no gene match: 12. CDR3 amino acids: CSASPTGGRLNTQYF. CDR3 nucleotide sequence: TGCAGTGCTAGTCCTACAGGGGGACGGCTGAATACGCAGTATTTT.

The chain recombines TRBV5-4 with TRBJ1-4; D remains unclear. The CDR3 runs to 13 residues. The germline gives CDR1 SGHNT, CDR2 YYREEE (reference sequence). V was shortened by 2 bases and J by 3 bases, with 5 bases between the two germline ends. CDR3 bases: TGTGCCAGCAGCTTAACAGCTAATGAAAAACTGTTTTTT. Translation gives CASSLTANEKLFF. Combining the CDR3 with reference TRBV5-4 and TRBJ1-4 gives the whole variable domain ETGVTQSPTHLIKTRGQQVTLRCSSQSGHNTVSWYQQALGQGPQFIFQYYREEENGRGNFPPRFSGLQFPNYSSELNVNALELDDSALYLCASSLTANEKLFFGSGTQLSVL.

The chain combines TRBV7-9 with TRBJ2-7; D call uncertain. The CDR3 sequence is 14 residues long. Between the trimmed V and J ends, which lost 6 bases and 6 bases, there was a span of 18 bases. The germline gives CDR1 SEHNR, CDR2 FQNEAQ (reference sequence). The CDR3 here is CASSSRPIGSEQYF. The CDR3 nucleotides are TGTGCCAGCAGTTCTCGCCCGATAGGCTCCGAGCAGTACTTC.

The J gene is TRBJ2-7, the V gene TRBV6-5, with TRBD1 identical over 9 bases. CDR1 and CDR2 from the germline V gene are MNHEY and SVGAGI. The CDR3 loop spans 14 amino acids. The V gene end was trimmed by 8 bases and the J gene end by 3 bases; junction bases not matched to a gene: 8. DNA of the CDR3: TGTGCCAGCTCCCATCGACAGGGGGTCTACGAGCAGTACTTC. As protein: CASSHRQGVYEQYF.

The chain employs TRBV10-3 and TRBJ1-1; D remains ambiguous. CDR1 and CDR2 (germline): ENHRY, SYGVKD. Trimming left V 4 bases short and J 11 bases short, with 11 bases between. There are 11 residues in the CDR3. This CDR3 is CAISGGDEAFF. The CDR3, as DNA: TGTGCCATCAGTGGTGGAGATGAGGCTTTCTTT.

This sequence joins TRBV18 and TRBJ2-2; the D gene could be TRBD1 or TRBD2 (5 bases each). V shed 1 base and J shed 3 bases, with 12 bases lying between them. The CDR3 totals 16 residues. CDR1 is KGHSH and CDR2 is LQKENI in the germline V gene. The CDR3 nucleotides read TGTGCCAGCTCACCACGTGGGGGTAGTGACACCGGGGAGCTGTTTTTT. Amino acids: CASSPRGGSDTGELFF. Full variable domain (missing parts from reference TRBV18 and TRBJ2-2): NAGVMQNPRHLVRRRGQEARLRCSPMKGHSHVYWYRQLPEEGLKFMVYLQKENIIDESGMPKERFSAEFPKEGPSILRIQQVVRGDSAAYFCASSPRGGSDTGELFFGEGSRLTVL.

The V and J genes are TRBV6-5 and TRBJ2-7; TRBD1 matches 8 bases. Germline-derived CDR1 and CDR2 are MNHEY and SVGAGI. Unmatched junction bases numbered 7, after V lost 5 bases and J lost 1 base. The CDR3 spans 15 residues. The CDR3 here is CASSQGAMGSYEQYF. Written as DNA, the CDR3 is TGTGCCAGCAGTCAGGGGGCGATGGGGTCCTACGAGCAGTACTTC.

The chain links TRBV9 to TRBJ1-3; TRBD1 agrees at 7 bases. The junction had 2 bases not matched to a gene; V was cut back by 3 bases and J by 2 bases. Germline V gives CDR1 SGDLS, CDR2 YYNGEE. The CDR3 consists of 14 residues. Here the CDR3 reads CASSATGAGNTIYF. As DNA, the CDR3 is TGTGCCAGCAGCGCTACAGGGGCTGGAAACACCATATATTTT.

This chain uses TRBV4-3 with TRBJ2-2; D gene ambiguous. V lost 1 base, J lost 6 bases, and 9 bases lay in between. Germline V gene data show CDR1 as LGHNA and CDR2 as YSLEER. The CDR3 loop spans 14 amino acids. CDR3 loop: CASSQGLEPGELFF. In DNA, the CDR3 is TGCGCCAGCAGCCAAGGGTTAGAACCCGGGGAGCTGTTTTTT.

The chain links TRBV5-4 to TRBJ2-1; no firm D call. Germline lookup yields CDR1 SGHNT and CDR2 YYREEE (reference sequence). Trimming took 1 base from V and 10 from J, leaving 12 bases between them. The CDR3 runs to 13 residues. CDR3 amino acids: CASSLLSTTEQFF. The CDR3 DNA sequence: TGTGCCAGCAGCTTGTTATCCACGACGGAGCAGTTCTTC.

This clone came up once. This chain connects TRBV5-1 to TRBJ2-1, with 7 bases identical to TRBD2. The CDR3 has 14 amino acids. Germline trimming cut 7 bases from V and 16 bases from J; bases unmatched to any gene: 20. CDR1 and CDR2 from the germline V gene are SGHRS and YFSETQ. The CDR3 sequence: CASSGEGLLMMVFF. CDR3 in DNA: TGCGCCAGCTCCGGGGAGGGCCTTTTGATGATGGTTTTCTTC.